These 2 T cell receptor beta chains were sequenced from one sample in a study of blood T cell repertoires in COVID-19. Sequenced by immunoSEQ multiplex PCR; TCRdb stores in-frame clones only, minus some. The sample lists around 290,000 clones, 87% occurring once. Sample: peripheral blood. The receptors here all came from a woman between 50 and 59 years old who had recovered from COVID-19.

V usage is TRBV28 and J usage is TRBJ1-5, with a possible D match to TRBD1 (5 bases). CDR1 is MDHEN and CDR2 is SYDVKM in the germline V gene. V lost 6 bases and J lost 3, with 9 bases in between. The CDR3 is made up of 13 amino acids. The CDR3 reads CASRQVSNQPQHF. CDR3 bases: TGTGCCAGCAGACAGGTTTCCAATCAGCCCCAGCATTTT.

This chain connects TRBV7-2 to TRBJ1-5; 7 bases map to TRBD1. The CDR3 spans 14 residues. Germline trimming cut 5 bases from V and 5 bases from J; bases unmatched to any gene: 6. CDR1 and CDR2 from the germline V gene are SGHTA and FQGNSA. The CDR3 coding sequence is TGTGCCAGCAGCCCACGACAGGGCGATCAGCCCCAGCATTTT. Translated, it gives CASSPRQGDQPQHF.